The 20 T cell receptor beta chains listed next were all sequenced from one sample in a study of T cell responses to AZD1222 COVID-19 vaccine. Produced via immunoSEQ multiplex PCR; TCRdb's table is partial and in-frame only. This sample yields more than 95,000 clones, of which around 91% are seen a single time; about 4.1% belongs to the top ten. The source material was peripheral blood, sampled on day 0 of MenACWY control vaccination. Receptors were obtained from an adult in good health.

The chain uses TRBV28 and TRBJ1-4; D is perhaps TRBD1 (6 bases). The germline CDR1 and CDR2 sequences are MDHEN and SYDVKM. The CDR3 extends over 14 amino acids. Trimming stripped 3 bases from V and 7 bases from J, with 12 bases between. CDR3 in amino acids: CASSLAGDREKLFF. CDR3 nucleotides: TGTGCCAGCAGTTTGGCAGGGGACCGTGAAAAACTGTTTTTT.

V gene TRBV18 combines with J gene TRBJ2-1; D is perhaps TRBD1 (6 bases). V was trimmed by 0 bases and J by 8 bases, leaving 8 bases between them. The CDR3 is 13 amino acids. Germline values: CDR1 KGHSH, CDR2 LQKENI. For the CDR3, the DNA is TGTGCCAGCTCACCACCTAAGGGGGATGAGCAGTTCTTC. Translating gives CASSPPKGDEQFF.

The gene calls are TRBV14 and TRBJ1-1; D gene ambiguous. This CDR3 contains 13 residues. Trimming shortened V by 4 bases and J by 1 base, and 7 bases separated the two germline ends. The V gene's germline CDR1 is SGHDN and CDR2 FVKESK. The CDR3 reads CASSRTRNTEAFF. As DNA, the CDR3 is TGTGCCAGCAGCCGTACACGGAACACTGAAGCTTTCTTT.

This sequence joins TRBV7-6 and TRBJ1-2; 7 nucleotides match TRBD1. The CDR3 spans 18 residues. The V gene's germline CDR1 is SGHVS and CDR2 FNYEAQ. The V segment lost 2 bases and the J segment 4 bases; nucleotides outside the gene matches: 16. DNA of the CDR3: TGTGCCAGCAGCTTAAGGCGACCGGGACAGAGCAGGACCTATGGCTACACCTTC. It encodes CASSLRRPGQSRTYGYTF.

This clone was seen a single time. In DNA form, the CDR3 reads TGTGCCAGCAGCCTAAGGCCCGGTACGAACACCGGGGAGCTGTTTTTT. This translates into CASSLRPGTNTGELFF. The V gene is TRBV7-3, the J gene TRBJ2-2; no firm D call. Germline lookup yields CDR1 SGHTA and CDR2 FQGTGA. This CDR3 spans 16 amino acids. With 5 bases removed from V and 0 bases from J, the gap between germline ends came to 13 bases.

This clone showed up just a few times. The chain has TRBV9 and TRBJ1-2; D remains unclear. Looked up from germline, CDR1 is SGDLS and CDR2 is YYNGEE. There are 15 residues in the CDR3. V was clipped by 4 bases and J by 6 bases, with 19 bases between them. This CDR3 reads CASSYEVWGGNGYTF. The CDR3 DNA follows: TGTGCCAGCAGCTACGAGGTGTGGGGAGGGAATGGCTACACCTTC.

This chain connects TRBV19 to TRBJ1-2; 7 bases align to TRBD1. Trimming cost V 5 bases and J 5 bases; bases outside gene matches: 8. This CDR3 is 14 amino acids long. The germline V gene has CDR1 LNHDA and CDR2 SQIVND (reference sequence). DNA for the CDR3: TGTGCCAGTAGTCTGCTGACAGGGTGGTATGGCTACACCTTC. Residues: CASSLLTGWYGYTF.

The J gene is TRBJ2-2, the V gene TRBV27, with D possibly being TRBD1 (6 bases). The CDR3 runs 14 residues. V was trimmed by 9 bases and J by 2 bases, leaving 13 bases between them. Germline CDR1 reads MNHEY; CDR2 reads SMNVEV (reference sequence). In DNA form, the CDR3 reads TGTGCCAGTTCGACAGGACTCAACACCGGGGAGCTGTTTTTT. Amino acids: CASSTGLNTGELFF.

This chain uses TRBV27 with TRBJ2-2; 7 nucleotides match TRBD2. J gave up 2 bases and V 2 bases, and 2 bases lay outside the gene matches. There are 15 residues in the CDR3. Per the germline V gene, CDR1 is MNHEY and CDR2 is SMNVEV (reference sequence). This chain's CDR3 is CASSLAGDNTGELFF. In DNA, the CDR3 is TGTGCCAGCAGTTTAGCGGGGGACAACACCGGGGAGCTGTTTTTT.

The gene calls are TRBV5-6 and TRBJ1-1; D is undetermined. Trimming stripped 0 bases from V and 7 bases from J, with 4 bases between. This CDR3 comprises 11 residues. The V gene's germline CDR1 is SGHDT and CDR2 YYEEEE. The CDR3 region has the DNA TGTGCCAGCAGCTTGGGAAGTGAAGCTTTCTTT. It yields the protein CASSLGSEAFF.

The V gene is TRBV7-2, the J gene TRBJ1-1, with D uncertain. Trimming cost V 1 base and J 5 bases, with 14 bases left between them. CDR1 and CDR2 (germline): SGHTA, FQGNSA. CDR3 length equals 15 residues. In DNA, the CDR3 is TGTGCCAGCAGCTTAGGAACGGGAGGTTGGACTGAAGCTTTCTTT. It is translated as CASSLGTGGWTEAFF.

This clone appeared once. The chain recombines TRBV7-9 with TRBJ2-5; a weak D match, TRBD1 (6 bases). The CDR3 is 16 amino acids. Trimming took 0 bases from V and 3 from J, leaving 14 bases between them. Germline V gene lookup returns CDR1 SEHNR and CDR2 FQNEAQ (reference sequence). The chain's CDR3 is CASSLAPQGDKETQYF. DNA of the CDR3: TGTGCCAGCAGCTTAGCCCCACAGGGAGACAAAGAGACCCAGTACTTC.

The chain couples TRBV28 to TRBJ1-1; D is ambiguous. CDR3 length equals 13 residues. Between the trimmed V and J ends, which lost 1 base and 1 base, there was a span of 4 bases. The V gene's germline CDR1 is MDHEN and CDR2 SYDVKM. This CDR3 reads CASSLSGNTEAFF. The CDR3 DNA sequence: TGTGCCAGCAGTTTATCGGGGAACACTGAAGCTTTCTTT.

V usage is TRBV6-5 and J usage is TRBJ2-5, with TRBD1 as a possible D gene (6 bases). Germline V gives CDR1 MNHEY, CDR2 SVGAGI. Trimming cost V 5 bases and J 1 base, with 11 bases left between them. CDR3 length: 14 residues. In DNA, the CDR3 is TGTGCCAGCAGTACTCGGACAGTCCAAGAGACCCAGTACTTC. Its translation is CASSTRTVQETQYF.

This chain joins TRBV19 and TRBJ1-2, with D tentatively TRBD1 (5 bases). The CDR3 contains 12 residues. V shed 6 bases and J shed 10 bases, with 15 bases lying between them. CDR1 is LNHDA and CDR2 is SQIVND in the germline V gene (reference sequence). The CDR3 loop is CASSTFQGDYTF. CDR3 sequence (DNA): TGTGCCAGTAGCACATTCCAGGGTGACTACACCTTC.

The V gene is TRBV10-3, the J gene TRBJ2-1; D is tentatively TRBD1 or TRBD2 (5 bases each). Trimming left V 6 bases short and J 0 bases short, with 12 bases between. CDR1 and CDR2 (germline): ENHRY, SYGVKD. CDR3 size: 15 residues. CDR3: CAISIEGSSYNEQFF. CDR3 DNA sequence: TGTGCCATCAGCATAGAGGGGAGCTCCTACAATGAGCAGTTCTTC.

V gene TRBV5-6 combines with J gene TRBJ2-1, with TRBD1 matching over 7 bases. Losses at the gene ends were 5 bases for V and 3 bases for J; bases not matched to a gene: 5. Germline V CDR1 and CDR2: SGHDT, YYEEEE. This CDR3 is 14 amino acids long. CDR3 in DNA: TGTGCCAGCAGACCGGGACAGAGCTACAATGAGCAGTTCTTC. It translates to CASRPGQSYNEQFF. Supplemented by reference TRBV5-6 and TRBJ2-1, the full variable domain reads DAGVTQSPTHLIKTRGQQVTLRCSPKSGHDTVSWYQQALGQGPQFIFQYYEEEERQRGNFPDRFSGHQFPNYSSELNVNALLLGDSALYLCASRPGQSYNEQFFGPGTRLTVL.

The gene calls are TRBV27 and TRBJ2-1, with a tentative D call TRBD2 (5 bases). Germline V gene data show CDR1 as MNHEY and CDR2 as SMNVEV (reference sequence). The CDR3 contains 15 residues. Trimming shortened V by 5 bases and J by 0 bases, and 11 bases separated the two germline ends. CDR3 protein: CASSKDWSSYNEQFF. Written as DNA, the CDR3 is TGTGCCAGCAGTAAGGACTGGAGCTCCTACAATGAGCAGTTCTTC.

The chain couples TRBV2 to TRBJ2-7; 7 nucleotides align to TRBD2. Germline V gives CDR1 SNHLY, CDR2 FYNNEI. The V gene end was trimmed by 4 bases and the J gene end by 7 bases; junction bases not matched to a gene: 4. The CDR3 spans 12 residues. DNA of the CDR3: TGTGCCAGCAGTGGGACTAGTAGGGAGCAGTACTTC. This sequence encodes CASSGTSREQYF.

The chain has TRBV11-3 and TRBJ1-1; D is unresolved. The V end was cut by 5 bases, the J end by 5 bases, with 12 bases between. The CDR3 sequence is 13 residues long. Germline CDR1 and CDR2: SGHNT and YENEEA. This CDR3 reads CASSTGRSTEAFF. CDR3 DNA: TGTGCCAGCAGCACGGGGAGGTCGACTGAAGCTTTCTTT.